Shown below are 25 T cell receptor beta chains from a single sample sequenced in a study of blood T cells in healthy people across ages. PCR was performed a second time for roughly 7 to 12 cycles using a sample-barcoded 5' primer and a J-beta primer mix. In TCRdb, the 5' RACE reads were re-called with MiXCR into one record per CDR3 protein. The table includes roughly 1,300,000 distinct CDR3 sequences, approximately 59% detected once. The sample consisted of blood. All receptors derive from a man aged 18 to 29 in good health.

This rearrangement joins TRBV2 to TRBJ2-1; a weak D match, TRBD1 (7 bases). CDR1 and CDR2 from the germline V gene are SNHLY and FYNNEI. V dropped 4 bases and J dropped 7 bases, with 14 bases sitting between them. The CDR3 is made up of 14 amino acids. The CDR3 reads CASSGRAGGNEQFF. The CDR3 DNA reads TGTGCCAGCAGTGGGAGGGCAGGGGGGAATGAGCAGTTCTTC.

The V call is TRBV4-2, the J call TRBJ1-2, with TRBD1 matching over 8 bases. The CDR3 runs 16 residues. Per the germline V gene, CDR1 is LGHNA and CDR2 is YNFKEQ. Trimming cost V 0 bases and J 4 bases; bases outside gene matches: 7. The CDR3 DNA follows: TGTGCCAGCAGCCAAGACAACCCAGGGGGCGCCTATGGCTACACCTTC. This translates into CASSQDNPGGAYGYTF.

The chain is built from TRBV7-2 and TRBJ1-4, with D maybe TRBD1 (5 bases). The germline V gene encodes CDR1 SGHTA and CDR2 FQGNSA. V was trimmed by 1 base and J by 4 bases, leaving 10 bases between them. This CDR3 spans 15 amino acids. The CDR3 DNA is TGTGCCAGCAGCTTAGTGGCGGGACTTAATGAAAAACTGTTTTTT. Protein: CASSLVAGLNEKLFF.

J is TRBJ2-7 and V is TRBV7-6; D is unclear. The V end lost 4 bases, the J end lost 3 bases, and 19 bases lay between the germline ends. The CDR3 is 16 residues long. The V gene's germline CDR1 is SGHVS and CDR2 FNYEAQ. The CDR3 sequence is CASSSPRQEGDYEQYF. CDR3 coding DNA: TGTGCCAGCAGCTCCCCGCGACAAGAAGGAGACTACGAGCAGTACTTC.

This clonotype occurred a few times. The V and J genes are TRBV29-1 and TRBJ2-7; 7 bases match TRBD2. From germline, CDR1 is SQVTM and CDR2 ANQGSEA. V shed 6 bases and J 1 base; nucleotides not matched to a gene: 3. This CDR3 is 12 amino acids long. This CDR3 is CSVSGGSYEQYF. The CDR3, as DNA: TGCAGCGTGTCGGGGGGTTCCTACGAGCAGTACTTC.

A single count supports this clonotype. The chain recombines TRBV3-1 with TRBJ1-5; no definite D call. The CDR3 sequence is 15 residues long. Germline-derived CDR1 and CDR2 are LGHDT and YNNKEL (reference sequence). V lost 0 bases to trimming and J lost 4 bases, with 10 bases between them. The CDR3: CASSQDREGNQPQHF. The CDR3 DNA sequence: TGTGCCAGCAGCCAAGATCGAGAAGGGAATCAGCCCCAGCATTTT.

The V gene is TRBV24-1, the J gene TRBJ2-3, with TRBD1 matching over 9 bases. J gave up 5 bases and V 0 bases, and 11 bases lay outside the gene matches. The V gene's germline CDR1 is KGHDR and CDR2 SFDVKD. The CDR3 loop spans 18 amino acids. CDR3 DNA: TGTGCCACCAGTGATTTGCTTTTTGGGACAGGGATTGGAGATACGCAGTATTTT. This translates into CATSDLLFGTGIGDTQYF.

The chain combines TRBV21-1 with TRBJ2-7; TRBD1 was called by the table and not checked on the DNA. The J call may be wrong; the DNA end is better matched by TRBJ2-5. TRBV21-1 is a pseudogene locus. The CDR3 is 14 amino acids. In DNA, the CDR3 is TGTGCCAGCACCCTATCCCGGGGGCAAGAGACCCAGTACTTC. Translated: CASTLSRGQETQYF.

Regarding this clonotype: An end of the junction does not agree with germline; a read error may underlie this. The chain links TRBV10-3 to TRBJ2-3; TRBD1 matches at 9 bases. Germline CDR1 is ENHRY and CDR2 is SYGVKD. The CDR3 sequence is 14 residues long. CDR3 sequence: CAISSGQGTDTRYF. In DNA form, the CDR3 reads TGTGCCATCTCATCGGGACAGGGCACAGATACGCGGTATTTT.

The chain has TRBV20-1 and TRBJ2-7, with 9 bases matching TRBD2. Unmatched junction bases numbered 11, after V lost 1 base and J lost 1 base. Germline V gene lookup returns CDR1 DFQATT and CDR2 SNEGSKA (reference sequence). The CDR3 consists of 17 residues. DNA of the CDR3: TGCAGTGCTAGAGGATTCGACACTAGCGGGCCTTCCTACGAGCAGTACTTC. Translating it yields CSARGFDTSGPSYEQYF.

This clonotype was observed a few times. The CDR3 coding sequence is TGCAGTGCTAGTGTCGCTTTAGGGGCCGAGCAGTACTTC. Its protein product is CSASVALGAEQYF. This chain links TRBV20-1 with TRBJ2-7, with D maybe TRBD1 (5 bases). The germline V gene encodes CDR1 DFQATT and CDR2 SNEGSKA (reference sequence). V gave up 3 bases and J gave up 6 bases, with 15 bases separating them. CDR3 length: 13 residues.

This clonotype was seen once. The chain uses TRBV4-1 and TRBJ2-1, with D uncertain. Trimming stripped 3 bases from V and 9 bases from J, with 12 bases between. Germline V gene sequence: CDR1 MGHRA, CDR2 YSYEKL. This CDR3 contains 13 residues. The chain's CDR3 is CASSQNSHFEQFF. DNA for the CDR3: TGCGCCAGCAGCCAGAACTCCCATTTTGAGCAGTTCTTC.

The rearrangement uses TRBV29-1 and TRBJ2-5, with D hard to call. Germline V gene sequence: CDR1 SQVTM, CDR2 ANQGSEA. The CDR3 loop spans 12 amino acids. Between the trimmed V and J ends, which lost 4 bases and 1 base, there was a span of 7 bases. CDR3 protein: CSVVRTQETQYF. CDR3 DNA sequence: TGCAGCGTTGTGAGAACCCAAGAGACCCAGTACTTC.

This chain joins TRBV11-2 and TRBJ2-1, with 12 bases matching TRBD1. This CDR3 is built from 16 residues. CDR1 is SGHAT and CDR2 is FQNNGV in the germline V gene. Unmatched junction bases numbered 8, after V lost 4 bases and J lost 7 bases. The CDR3 loop is CASSSWDRGQVNEQFF. The CDR3 DNA is TGTGCCAGCAGCTCCTGGGACAGGGGGCAGGTTAATGAGCAGTTCTTC.

Concerning this clonotype itself: An end of the junction differs from the germline gene, which may be a read error. The J gene is TRBJ2-1, the V gene TRBV4-3, with unresolved D. The V gene's germline CDR1 is LGHNA and CDR2 YSLEER. This CDR3 region has 14 residues. CDR3 bases: TGCGCCAGCAGCCAAGTTATCTCCGACAATGAGCAGTTCTTC. As protein: CASSQVISDNEQFF.

The chain joins TRBV12-3 or TRBV12-4 to TRBJ1-6; no reliable D call. The CDR3 length is 13 residues. Trimming took 5 bases from V and 7 from J, leaving 9 bases between them. CDR3 nucleotides: TGTGCCAGCAGTCTTAAACAGAATTCACCCCTCCACTTT. It codes for CASSLKQNSPLHF.

V usage is TRBV9 and J usage is TRBJ1-6; D call uncertain. Germline V gives CDR1 SGDLS, CDR2 YYNGEE. This CDR3 spans 14 amino acids. V was pared by 0 bases and J by 7 bases, with 8 bases between. CDR3 residues: CASSVGVPNSPLHF. The CDR3 region has the DNA TGTGCCAGCAGCGTAGGGGTGCCGAATTCACCCCTCCACTTT.

This chain connects TRBV9 to TRBJ1-4; D might be TRBD1 (5 bases). The germline V and J ends were trimmed by 4 bases and 8 bases, with 18 bases remaining between them. Germline V lookup: CDR1 SGDLS, CDR2 YYNGEE. The CDR3 totals 15 residues. The CDR3 DNA sequence: TGTGCCAGCAGCCCCGAGGACACCGGTGGAGAAAAACTGTTTTTT. Translation: CASSPEDTGGEKLFF. Full variable domain (outside the CDR3, taken from reference TRBV9 and TRBJ1-4): DSGVTQTPKHLITATGQRVTLRCSPRSGDLSVYWYQQSLDQGLQFLIQYYNGEERAKGNILERFSAQQFPDLHSELNLSSLELGDSALYFCASSPEDTGGEKLFFGSGTQLSVL.

V gene TRBV7-9 combines with J gene TRBJ2-7, with D unresolved. V shed 2 bases and J shed 6 bases, with 8 bases lying between them. The CDR3 sequence is 12 residues long. Germline loops: CDR1 SEHNR, CDR2 FQNEAQ (reference sequence). As DNA, the CDR3 is TGTGCCAGCAGCTTAACGGACGGCGAGCAGTACTTC. Translating gives CASSLTDGEQYF.

The gene calls are TRBV11-2 and TRBJ2-3; D might be TRBD2 (6 bases). Per the germline V gene, CDR1 is SGHAT and CDR2 is FQNNGV. The CDR3 is made up of 16 amino acids. V lost 0 bases and J lost 2, with 12 bases in between. The CDR3 nucleotides are TGTGCCAGCAGCTTAGAGGCCGGGGGACCCACAGATACGCAGTATTTT. Amino acid sequence: CASSLEAGGPTDTQYF.

A single count supports this clonotype. The CDR3: CASSLQGESYEQYF. The DNA for the CDR3 is TGTGCCAGCAGCCTCCAAGGGGAGTCCTACGAGCAGTACTTC. The chain is built from TRBV4-2 and TRBJ2-4; either TRBD1 or TRBD2 may fit D (5 bases each). The J call may be in error: the DNA end matches TRBJ2-7 better. CDR3 length equals 14 residues. Germline V lookup: CDR1 LGHNA, CDR2 YNFKEQ.

The rearrangement uses TRBV21-1 and TRBJ2-6. TRBV21-1 corresponds to a pseudogene. CDR3 length: 15 residues. The CDR3 protein is CASSKKSSGANVLTF. For the CDR3, the DNA is TGTGCCAGCAGCAAAAAGAGCTCTGGGGCCAACGTCTTGACTTTC.

CDR3 loop: CSGGGQGGYTF. The DNA for the CDR3 is TGCAGCGGAGGAGGGCAGGGTGGCTACACCTTC. The chain couples TRBV20-1 to TRBJ1-2; the D gene is possibly TRBD1 (5 bases). CDR1 is DFQATT and CDR2 is SNEGSKA in the germline V gene (reference sequence). CDR3 length: 11 residues.

Worth noting for this clonotype: An end of the junction differs from the germline gene, which may be a read error. The V gene is TRBV5-1, the J gene TRBJ1-6, with TRBD1 matching 10 bases. Germline V gives CDR1 SGHRS, CDR2 YFSETQ. This CDR3 is 16 amino acids long. The CDR3 sequence is CASSHAGQGSYSPLHF. The CDR3 bases are TGTGCCAGCAGCCACGCGGGACAGGGGAGCTATTCACCCCTCCACTTT.

The rearrangement joins TRBV3-1 to TRBJ2-2; D ambiguous. V shed 4 bases and J shed 5 bases, with 11 bases lying between them. Germline V lookup: CDR1 LGHDT, CDR2 YNNKEL (reference sequence). CDR3 length: 14 amino acids. The CDR3 region is CASSPIQPTGELFF. The CDR3 coding sequence is TGTGCCAGCAGCCCCATACAACCGACCGGGGAGCTGTTTTTT.